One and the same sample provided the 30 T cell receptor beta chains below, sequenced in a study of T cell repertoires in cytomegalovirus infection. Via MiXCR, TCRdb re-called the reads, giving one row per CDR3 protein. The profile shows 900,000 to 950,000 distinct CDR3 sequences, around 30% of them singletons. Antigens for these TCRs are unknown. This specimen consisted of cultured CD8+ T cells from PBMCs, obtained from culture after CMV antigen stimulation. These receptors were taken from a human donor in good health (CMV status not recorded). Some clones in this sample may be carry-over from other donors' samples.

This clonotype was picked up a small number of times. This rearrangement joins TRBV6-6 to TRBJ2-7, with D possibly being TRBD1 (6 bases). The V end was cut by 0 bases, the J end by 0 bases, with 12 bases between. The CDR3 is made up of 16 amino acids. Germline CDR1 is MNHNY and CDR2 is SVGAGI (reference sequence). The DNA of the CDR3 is TGTGCCAGCAGTTACTCGGGCAGGGGACCCTCCTACGAGCAGTACTTC. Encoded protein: CASSYSGRGPSYEQYF.

The CDR3 nucleotides read TGTGCCATGGGGACCGGGAACACTGAAGCTTTCTTT. This encodes CAMGTGNTEAFF. The J gene is TRBJ1-1, the V gene TRBV10-3, with D possibly TRBD1 on 5 matching bases. CDR1 and CDR2 from the germline V gene are ENHRY and SYGVKD. The CDR3 is 12 amino acids. With 9 bases removed from V and 1 base from J, the gap between germline ends came to 9 bases.

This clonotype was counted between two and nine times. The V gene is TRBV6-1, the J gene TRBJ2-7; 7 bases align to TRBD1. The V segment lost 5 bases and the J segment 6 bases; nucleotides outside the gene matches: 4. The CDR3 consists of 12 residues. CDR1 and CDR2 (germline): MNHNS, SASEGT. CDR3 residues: CASSSGQFEQYV. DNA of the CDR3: TGTGCCAGCAGTTCGGGACAGTTCGAGCAGTACGTC.

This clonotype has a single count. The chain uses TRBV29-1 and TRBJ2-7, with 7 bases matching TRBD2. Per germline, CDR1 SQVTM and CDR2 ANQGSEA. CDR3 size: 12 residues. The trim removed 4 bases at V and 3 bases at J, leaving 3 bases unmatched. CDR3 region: CSVVRGDYEQYF. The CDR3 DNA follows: TGCAGCGTTGTACGGGGGGACTACGAGCAGTACTTC.

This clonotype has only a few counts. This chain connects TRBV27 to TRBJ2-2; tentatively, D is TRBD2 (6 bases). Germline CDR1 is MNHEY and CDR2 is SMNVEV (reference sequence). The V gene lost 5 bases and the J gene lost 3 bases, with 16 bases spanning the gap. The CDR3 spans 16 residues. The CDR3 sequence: CASSPGASAYTGELFF. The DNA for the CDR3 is TGTGCCAGCAGTCCTGGGGCTAGCGCATACACCGGGGAGCTGTTTTTT.

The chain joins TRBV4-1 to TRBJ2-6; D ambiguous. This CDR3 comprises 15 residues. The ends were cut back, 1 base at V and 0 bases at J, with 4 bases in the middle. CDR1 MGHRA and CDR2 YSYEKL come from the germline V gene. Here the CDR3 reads CASSQGPSGANVLTF. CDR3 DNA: TGCGCCAGCAGCCAAGGCCCCTCTGGGGCCAACGTCCTGACTTTC.

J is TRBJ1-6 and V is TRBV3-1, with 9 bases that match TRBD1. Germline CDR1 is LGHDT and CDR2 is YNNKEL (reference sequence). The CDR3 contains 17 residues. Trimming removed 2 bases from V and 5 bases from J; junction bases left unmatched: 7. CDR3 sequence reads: CASSQRDRVKDNSPLHF. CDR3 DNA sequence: TGTGCCAGCAGCCAAAGGGACAGGGTCAAGGATAATTCACCCCTCCACTTT.

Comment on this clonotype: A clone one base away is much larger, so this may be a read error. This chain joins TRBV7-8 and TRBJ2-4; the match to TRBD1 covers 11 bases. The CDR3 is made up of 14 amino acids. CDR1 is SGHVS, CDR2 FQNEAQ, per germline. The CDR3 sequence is CTSSPGTGGIIQYF. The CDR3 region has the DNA TGTACCAGCAGTCCCGGGACAGGGGGAATCATTCAGTACTTC.

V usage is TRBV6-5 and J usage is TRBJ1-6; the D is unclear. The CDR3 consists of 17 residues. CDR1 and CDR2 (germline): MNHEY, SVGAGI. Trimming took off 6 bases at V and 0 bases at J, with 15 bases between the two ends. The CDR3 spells CASSPGVGSSYNSPLHF. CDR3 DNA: TGTGCCAGCAGCCCTGGGGTGGGGAGCTCCTATAATTCACCCCTCCACTTT.

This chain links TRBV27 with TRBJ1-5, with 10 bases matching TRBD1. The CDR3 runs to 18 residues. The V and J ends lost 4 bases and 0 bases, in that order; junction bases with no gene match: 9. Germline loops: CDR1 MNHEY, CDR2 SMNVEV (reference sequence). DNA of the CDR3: TGTGCCAGCAGTTCCGATGGGACAGGGGATTATAGCAATCAGCCCCAGCATTTT. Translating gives CASSSDGTGDYSNQPQHF.

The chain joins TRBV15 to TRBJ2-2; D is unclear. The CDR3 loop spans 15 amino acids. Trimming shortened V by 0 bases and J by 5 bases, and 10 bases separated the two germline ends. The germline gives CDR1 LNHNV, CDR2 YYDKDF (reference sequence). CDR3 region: CATSRDRLQTGELFF. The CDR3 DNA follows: TGTGCCACCAGCAGAGATCGGCTACAGACCGGGGAGCTGTTTTTT.

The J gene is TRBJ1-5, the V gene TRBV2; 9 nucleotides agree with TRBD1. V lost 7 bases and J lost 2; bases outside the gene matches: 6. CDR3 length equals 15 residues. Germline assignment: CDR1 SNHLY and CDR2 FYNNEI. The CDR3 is CASKLGTGRNQPQHF. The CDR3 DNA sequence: TGTGCCAGCAAACTCGGGACAGGGCGCAATCAGCCCCAGCATTTT. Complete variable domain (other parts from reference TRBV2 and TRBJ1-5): EPEVTQTPSHQVTQMGQEVILRCVPISNHLYFYWYRQILGQKVEFLVSFYNNEISEKSEIFDDQFSVERPDGSNFTLKIRSTKLEDSAMYFCASKLGTGRNQPQHFGDGTRLSIL.

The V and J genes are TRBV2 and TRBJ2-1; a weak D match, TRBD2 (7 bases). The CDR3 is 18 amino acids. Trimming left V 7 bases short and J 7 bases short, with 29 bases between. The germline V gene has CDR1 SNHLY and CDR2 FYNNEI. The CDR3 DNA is TGTGCCAGCATTTCCAAGGGGGGGGGGGGGGGGGGCCGGAATGAGCAGTTCTTC. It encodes CASISKGGGGGGRNEQFF.

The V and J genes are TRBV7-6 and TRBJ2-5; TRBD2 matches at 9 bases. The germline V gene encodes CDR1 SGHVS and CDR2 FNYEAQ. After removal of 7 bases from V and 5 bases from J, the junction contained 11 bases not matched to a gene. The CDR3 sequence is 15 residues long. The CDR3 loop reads CASTFGGGEGETQYF. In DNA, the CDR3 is TGTGCCAGCACCTTCGGCGGGGGGGAGGGGGAGACCCAGTACTTC.

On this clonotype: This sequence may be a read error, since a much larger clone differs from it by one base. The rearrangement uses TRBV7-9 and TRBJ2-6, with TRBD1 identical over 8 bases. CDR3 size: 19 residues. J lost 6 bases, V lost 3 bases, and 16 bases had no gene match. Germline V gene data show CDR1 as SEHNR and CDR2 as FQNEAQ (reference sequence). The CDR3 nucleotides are TGTGCCAGCAGCTTCCCGGCAGGGGGCAAAGTAACCGAGGCCAACGTCCTGACTTTC. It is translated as CASSFPAGGKVTEANVLTF. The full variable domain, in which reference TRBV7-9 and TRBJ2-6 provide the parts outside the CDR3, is DTGVSQNPRHKITKRGQNVTFRCDPISEHNRLYWYRQTLGQGPEFLTYFQNEAQLEKSRLLSDRFSAERPKGSFSTLEIQRTEQGDSAMYLCASSFPAGGKVTEANVLTFGAGSRLTVL.

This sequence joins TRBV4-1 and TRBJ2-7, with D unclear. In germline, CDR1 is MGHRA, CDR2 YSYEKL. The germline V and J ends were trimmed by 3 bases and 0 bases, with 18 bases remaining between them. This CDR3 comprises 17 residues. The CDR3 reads CASSHPPTVWDSYEQYF. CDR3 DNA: TGCGCCAGCAGCCATCCTCCCACCGTGTGGGACTCCTACGAGCAGTACTTC.

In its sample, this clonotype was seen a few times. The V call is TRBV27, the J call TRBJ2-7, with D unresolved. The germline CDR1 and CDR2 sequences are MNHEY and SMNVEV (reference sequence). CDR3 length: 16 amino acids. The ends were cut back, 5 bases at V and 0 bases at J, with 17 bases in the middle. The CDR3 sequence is CASSPEVNTVSYEQYV. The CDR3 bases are TGTGCCAGCAGTCCCGAAGTGAATACAGTCTCCTACGAGCAGTACGTC.

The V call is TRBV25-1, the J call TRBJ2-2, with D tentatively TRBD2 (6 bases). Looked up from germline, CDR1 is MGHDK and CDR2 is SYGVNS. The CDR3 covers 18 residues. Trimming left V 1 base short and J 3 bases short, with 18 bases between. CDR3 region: CASSESGRASVYTGELFF. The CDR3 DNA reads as TGTGCCAGCAGTGAATCGGGTCGGGCTAGCGTCTACACCGGGGAGCTGTTTTTT.

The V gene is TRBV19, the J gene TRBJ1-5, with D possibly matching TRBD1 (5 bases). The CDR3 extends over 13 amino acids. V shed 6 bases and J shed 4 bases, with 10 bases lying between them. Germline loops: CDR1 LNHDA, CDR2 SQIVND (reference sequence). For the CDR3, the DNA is TGTGCCAGTAGACACAGGAAAAATCAGCCCCAGCATTTT. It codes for CASRHRKNQPQHF.

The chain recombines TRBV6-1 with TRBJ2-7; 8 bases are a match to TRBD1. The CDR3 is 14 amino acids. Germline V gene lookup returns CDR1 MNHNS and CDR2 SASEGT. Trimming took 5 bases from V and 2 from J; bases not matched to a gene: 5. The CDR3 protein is CASSSLGQAYEQYF. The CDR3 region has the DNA TGTGCCAGCAGTTCCTTGGGACAGGCCTACGAGCAGTACTTC.

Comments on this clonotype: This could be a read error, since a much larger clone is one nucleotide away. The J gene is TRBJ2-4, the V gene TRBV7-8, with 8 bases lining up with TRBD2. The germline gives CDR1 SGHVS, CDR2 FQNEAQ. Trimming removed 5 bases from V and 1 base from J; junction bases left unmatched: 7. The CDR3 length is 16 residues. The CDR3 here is CASSNLGLVAKNIQYF. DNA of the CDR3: TGTGCCAGCAGCAACCTGGGACTAGTGGCCAAAAACATTCAGTACTTC.

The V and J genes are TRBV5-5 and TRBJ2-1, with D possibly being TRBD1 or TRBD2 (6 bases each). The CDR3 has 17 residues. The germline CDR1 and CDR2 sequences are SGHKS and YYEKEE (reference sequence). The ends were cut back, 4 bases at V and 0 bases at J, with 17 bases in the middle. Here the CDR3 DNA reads TGTGCCAGCAGCCCCCGGGGGCTAGTTCTCTCCTACAATGAGCAGTTCTTC. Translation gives CASSPRGLVLSYNEQFF.

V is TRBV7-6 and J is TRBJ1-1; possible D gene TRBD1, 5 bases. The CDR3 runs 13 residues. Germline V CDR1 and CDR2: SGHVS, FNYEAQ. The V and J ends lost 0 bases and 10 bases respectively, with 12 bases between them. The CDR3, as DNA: TGTGCCAGCAGCTTAGCGTACGGGGGGATAGCTTTCTTT. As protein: CASSLAYGGIAFF.

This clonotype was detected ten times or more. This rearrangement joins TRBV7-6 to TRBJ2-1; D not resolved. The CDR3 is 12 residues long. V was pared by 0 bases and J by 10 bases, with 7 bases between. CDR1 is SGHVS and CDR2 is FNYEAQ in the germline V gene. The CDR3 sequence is CASSLAGWEQFF. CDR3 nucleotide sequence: TGTGCCAGCAGCTTAGCGGGTTGGGAGCAGTTCTTC.

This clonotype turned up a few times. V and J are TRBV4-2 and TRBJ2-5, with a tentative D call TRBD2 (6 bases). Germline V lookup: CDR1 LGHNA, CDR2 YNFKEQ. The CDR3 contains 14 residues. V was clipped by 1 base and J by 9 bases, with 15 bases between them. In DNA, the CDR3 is TGTGCCAGCAGCCAAGGAGACTCCTGGGGGGCCCAGTACTTC. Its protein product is CASSQGDSWGAQYF.

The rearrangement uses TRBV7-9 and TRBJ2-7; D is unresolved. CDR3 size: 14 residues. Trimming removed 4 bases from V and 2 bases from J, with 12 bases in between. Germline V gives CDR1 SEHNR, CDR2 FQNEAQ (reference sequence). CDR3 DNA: TGTGCCAGCAGCTCTCCGGGCAGTCCCTACGAGCAGTACTTC. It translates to CASSSPGSPYEQYF.

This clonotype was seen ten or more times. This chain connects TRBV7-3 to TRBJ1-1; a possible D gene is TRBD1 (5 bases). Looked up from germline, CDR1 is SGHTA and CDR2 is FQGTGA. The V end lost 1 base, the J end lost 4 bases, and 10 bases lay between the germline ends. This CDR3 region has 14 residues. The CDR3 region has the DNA TGTGCCAGCAGCTTAATTCGGGGGAGCACTGAAGCTTTCTTT. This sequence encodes CASSLIRGSTEAFF. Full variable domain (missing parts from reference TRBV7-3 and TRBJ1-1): GAGVSQTPSNKVTEKGKYVELRCDPISGHTALYWYRQSLGQGPEFLIYFQGTGAADDSGLPNDRFFAVRPEGSVSTLKIQRTERGDSAVYLCASSLIRGSTEAFFGQGTRLTVV.

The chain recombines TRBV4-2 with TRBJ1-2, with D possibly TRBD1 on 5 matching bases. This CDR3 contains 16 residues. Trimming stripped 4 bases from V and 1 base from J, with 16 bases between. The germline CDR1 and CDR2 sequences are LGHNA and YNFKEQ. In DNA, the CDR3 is TGTGCCAGCAGCCCAATAGTGGGGGAAAGTAACTATGGCTACACCTTC. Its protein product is CASSPIVGESNYGYTF.

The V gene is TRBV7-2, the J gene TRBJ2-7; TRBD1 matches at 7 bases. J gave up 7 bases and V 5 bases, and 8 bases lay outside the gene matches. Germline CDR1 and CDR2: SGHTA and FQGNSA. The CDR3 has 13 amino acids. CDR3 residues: CASSRTGFWEQYV. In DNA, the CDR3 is TGTGCCAGCAGCCGGACAGGTTTTTGGGAGCAGTACGTC.

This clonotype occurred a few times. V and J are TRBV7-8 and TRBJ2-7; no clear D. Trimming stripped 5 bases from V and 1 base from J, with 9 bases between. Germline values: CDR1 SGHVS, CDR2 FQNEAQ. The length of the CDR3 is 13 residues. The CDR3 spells CASSDGPSYEQYF. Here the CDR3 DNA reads TGTGCCAGCAGCGACGGACCATCCTACGAGCAGTACTTC. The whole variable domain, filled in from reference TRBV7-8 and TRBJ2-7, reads GAGVSQSPRYKVAKRGQDVALRCDPISGHVSLFWYQQALGQGPEFLTYFQNEAQLDKSGLPSDRFFAERPEGSVSTLKIQRTQQEDSAVYLCASSDGPSYEQYFGPGTRLTVT.